This is a list of T cell receptor beta chains from one sample in a study of T cell responses to AZD1222 COVID-19 vaccine. The table came from immunoSEQ multiplex PCR; TCRdb's copy has only in-frame clones and leaves some out. The sample shows about 140,000 clones, roughly 93% of them seen only once. Sequencing was performed on peripheral blood, taken on day 0 of MenACWY control vaccination. The receptors here all came from an adult in good health. CDR3s include the opening cysteine and the closing phenylalanine or tryptophan. A D gene is named only where the DNA matches it firmly. Not every row has a clone size; where given, it reads once, few, many or a size class.

abundance: NA; v_gene: TRBV5-1; d_gene: NA; j_gene: TRBJ1-3; CDR3nt: TGCGCCAGCAGCTTGGCCGGCGGGAGCTCTGGAAACACCATATATTTT; CDR3aa: CASSLAGGSSGNTIYF
abundance: NA; v_gene: TRBV6-6; d_gene: NA; j_gene: TRBJ1-2; CDR3nt: TGTGCCAGCAGTTACGCGTCGAGGGGGTTACACACCTTC; CDR3aa: CASSYASRGLHTF
abundance: once; v_gene: TRBV28; d_gene: TRBD1; j_gene: TRBJ1-5; CDR3nt: TGTGCCAGTCAGAACAGGGGAAATCAGCCCCAGCATTTT; CDR3aa: CASQNRGNQPQHF
abundance: NA; v_gene: TRBV27; d_gene: TRBD2; j_gene: TRBJ2-1; CDR3nt: TGTGCCAGCAGTTTAAGTAGCGGGAGTTTCAATGAGCAGTTCTTC; CDR3aa: CASSLSSGSFNEQFF
abundance: NA; v_gene: TRBV21-1; d_gene: NA; j_gene: TRBJ1-6; CDR3nt: TGTGCCAGCAGCAATGACAGGAGATCCTCCTATAATTCACCCCTCCACTTT; CDR3aa: CASSNDRRSSYNSPLHF
abundance: NA; v_gene: TRBV20-1; d_gene: TRBD1; j_gene: TRBJ1-5; CDR3nt: TGCAGTGCTAGTACCGGGACAGGGAAACATCAGCCCCAGCATTTT; CDR3aa: CSASTGTGKHQPQHF
abundance: NA; v_gene: TRBV15; d_gene: NA; j_gene: TRBJ1-2; CDR3nt: TGTGCCACCAGCAGAGTTGGGAGGGCCTATGGCTACACCTTC; CDR3aa: CATSRVGRAYGYTF
abundance: few; v_gene: TRBV19; d_gene: NA; j_gene: TRBJ1-1; CDR3nt: TGTGCCAGTAAACCCACAGGGACTACGGCTTTCTTT; CDR3aa: CASKPTGTTAFF
abundance: once; v_gene: TRBV19; d_gene: TRBD1; j_gene: TRBJ1-5; CDR3nt: TGTGCCAGTAGTCCCCGCCCTGGGGGGACAGACAATCAGCCCCAGCATTTT; CDR3aa: CASSPRPGGTDNQPQHF
abundance: NA; v_gene: TRBV3-1/TRBV3-2; d_gene: NA; j_gene: TRBJ1-3; CDR3nt: TGTGCCAGCAGCCAAGACAGGGATGGAAACACCATATATTTT; CDR3aa: CASSQDRDGNTIYF
abundance: NA; v_gene: TRBV6-2/TRBV6-3; d_gene: TRBD2; j_gene: TRBJ2-1; CDR3nt: TGTGCCAGCAGTTACTCGCGGGTAGCGGGAGGTTCCTACAATGAGCAGTTCTTC; CDR3aa: CASSYSRVAGGSYNEQFF
abundance: NA; v_gene: TRBV9; d_gene: TRBD1; j_gene: TRBJ1-3; CDR3nt: TGTGCCAGCAGCTCCCACTGGGGGGACAGGAAGAGCTCTGGAAACACCATATATTTT; CDR3aa: CASSSHWGDRKSSGNTIYF
abundance: NA; v_gene: TRBV5-1; d_gene: NA; j_gene: TRBJ1-1; CDR3nt: TGCGCCAGCAGCTTGCCGGGAAAACCTGAAGCTTTCTTT; CDR3aa: CASSLPGKPEAFF
abundance: NA; v_gene: TRBV13; d_gene: TRBD1; j_gene: TRBJ1-2; CDR3nt: TGTGCCAGCAGCCGACAGGGTGACTATGGCTACACCTTC; CDR3aa: CASSRQGDYGYTF
abundance: NA; v_gene: TRBV11-2; d_gene: TRBD2; j_gene: TRBJ2-1; CDR3nt: TGTGCCAGCAGCCGATATAGCGGGAGCGAGAACAATGAGCAGTTCTTC; CDR3aa: CASSRYSGSENNEQFF
abundance: NA; v_gene: TRBV27; d_gene: NA; j_gene: TRBJ1-1; CDR3nt: TGTGCCAGCGATCGACAGGAGACGAACACTGAAGCTTTCTTT; CDR3aa: CASDRQETNTEAFF
abundance: NA; v_gene: TRBV2; d_gene: NA; j_gene: TRBJ2-7; CDR3nt: TGTGCCAGCAGCCCGCTTAGGGGTTCCCCCGAGCAGTACTTC; CDR3aa: CASSPLRGSPEQYF
abundance: NA; v_gene: TRBV7-3; d_gene: NA; j_gene: TRBJ1-2; CDR3nt: TGTGCCAGCAGCTTATCAGGGGACTGGCGTGGCTACACCTTC; CDR3aa: CASSLSGDWRGYTF
abundance: NA; v_gene: TRBV19; d_gene: NA; j_gene: TRBJ2-4; CDR3nt: TGTGCCCGACCCGATAAGGTTGGAGATCTCACGACCAAAAACATTCAGTACTTC; CDR3aa: CARPDKVGDLTTKNIQYF
abundance: NA; v_gene: TRBV25-1; d_gene: NA; j_gene: TRBJ2-1; CDR3nt: TGTGCCAGCAGTGAAACCCCCTCGAGATGGGAGCAGTTCTTC; CDR3aa: CASSETPSRWEQFF
abundance: NA; v_gene: TRBV9; d_gene: NA; j_gene: TRBJ2-2; CDR3nt: TGTGCCAGCAGCCCAGGGACCCATGGGTACGGGGAGCTGTTTTTT; CDR3aa: CASSPGTHGYGELFF
abundance: NA; v_gene: TRBV5-1; d_gene: NA; j_gene: TRBJ1-4; CDR3nt: TGCGCCAGCAGACGGAGGGAGCATGAAAAACTGTTTTTT; CDR3aa: CASRRREHEKLFF
abundance: NA; v_gene: TRBV6-2/TRBV6-3; d_gene: NA; j_gene: TRBJ1-1; CDR3nt: TGTGCCAGCAGCAGTACAGGGATCACTGAAGCTTTCTTT; CDR3aa: CASSSTGITEAFF
abundance: NA; v_gene: TRBV5-5; d_gene: NA; j_gene: TRBJ1-2; CDR3nt: TGTGCCAGCAGCTTCAAAGACTATGGCTACACCTTC; CDR3aa: CASSFKDYGYTF
abundance: NA; v_gene: TRBV5-4; d_gene: TRBD1; j_gene: TRBJ1-2; CDR3nt: TGTGCCAGCAGCTTCCGAGGGGGCGCGGATAGTGGCTACACCTTC; CDR3aa: CASSFRGGADSGYTF
abundance: NA; v_gene: TRBV6-1; d_gene: NA; j_gene: TRBJ1-2; CDR3nt: TGTGCCAGCAGTGAAGTCCCGTTTCCATACACCTTC; CDR3aa: CASSEVPFPYTF
abundance: NA; v_gene: TRBV19; d_gene: NA; j_gene: TRBJ1-2; CDR3nt: TGTGCCAGTAGTATACCGGGGCGGTGGTATGGCTACACCTTC; CDR3aa: CASSIPGRWYGYTF
abundance: NA; v_gene: TRBV7-2; d_gene: NA; j_gene: TRBJ1-6; CDR3nt: TGTGCCAGCAGCTTAGTCGGGGGGGAGAATTCACCCCTCCACTTT; CDR3aa: CASSLVGGENSPLHF
abundance: NA; v_gene: TRBV6-2/TRBV6-3; d_gene: TRBD1; j_gene: TRBJ1-1; CDR3nt: TGTGCCAGCAGTAGGACAGGGCGGGACACTGAAGCTTTCTTT; CDR3aa: CASSRTGRDTEAFF
abundance: NA; v_gene: TRBV5-1; d_gene: TRBD1; j_gene: TRBJ1-3; CDR3nt: TGCGCCAGCAGCTTAGGGACAGGCTCTGGAAACACCATATATTTT; CDR3aa: CASSLGTGSGNTIYF
abundance: NA; v_gene: TRBV11-1; d_gene: NA; j_gene: TRBJ1-3; CDR3nt: TGTGCCAGCAGCTCTAAGCCGGCCTCTGGAAACACCATATATTTT; CDR3aa: CASSSKPASGNTIYF
abundance: NA; v_gene: TRBV7-8; d_gene: NA; j_gene: TRBJ1-5; CDR3nt: TGTGCCAGCAGCTTATCCTATCAGCGCAATCAGCCCCAGCATTTT; CDR3aa: CASSLSYQRNQPQHF
abundance: NA; v_gene: TRBV7-6; d_gene: NA; j_gene: TRBJ2-7; CDR3nt: TGTGCCAGCAGCCCGAAGCCCCCGCCTGACAGAAGATACGAGCAGTACTTC; CDR3aa: CASSPKPPPDRRYEQYF